This T cell receptor beta chain was identified during a study of blood T cell repertoires in COVID-19. In the study's own analysis: Using reference gene primer amplification, nucleated cell counts were estimated. Assay: immunoSEQ multiplex PCR; the TCRdb copy retains only in-frame clones and omits some. V, J and clone size are those of that table, while D and trimming were read from the DNA. The sample includes approximately 140,000 clones, 86% of them seen just once. This CDR3 comprises 16 residues. The germline CDR1 and CDR2 sequences are LNHDA and SQIVND (reference sequence). V was clipped by 3 bases and J by 2 bases; unmatched bases: 7.

This chain links TRBV19 with TRBJ2-4; TRBD1 agrees at 7 bases. The sequenced material came from peripheral blood. This TCR was sampled from a man aged 70 or older with acute or convalescent COVID-19. Here the CDR3 DNA reads TGTGCCAGTAGTATTAATAGGGGGCTATCCAAAAACATTCAGTACTTC. Translated: CASSINRGLSKNIQYF.